This T cell receptor beta chain was obtained from a study of response to subunit inactivated influenza vaccine. The study's findings and limits: Authors suggested seasonal influenza vaccinations each recruit few new T cells.

Via MiXCR, TCRdb re-called the RT-PCR reads, giving one row per CDR3 protein. The repertoire has some 500,000 distinct CDR3 sequences, around 25% of them found once; the top ten carry around 2%. Concerning this clonotype itself: Its antigen is as yet unknown.

CDR3 length: 15 residues. V shed 2 bases and J shed 2 bases, with 13 bases lying between them. Germline CDR1 is SEHNR and CDR2 is FQNEAQ (reference sequence). This specimen was CD4+ T cells sorted from PBMCs, taken around 5 days after vaccination. The V and J genes are TRBV7-9 and TRBJ2-7, with TRBD2 as a possible D gene (5 bases). The receptor comes from a man aged 45-65 years who received an inactivated influenza vaccine. The CDR3 here is CASSLNVGETYEQYF. For the CDR3, the DNA is TGTGCCAGCAGCTTAAACGTCGGGGAAACCTACGAGCAGTACTTC.